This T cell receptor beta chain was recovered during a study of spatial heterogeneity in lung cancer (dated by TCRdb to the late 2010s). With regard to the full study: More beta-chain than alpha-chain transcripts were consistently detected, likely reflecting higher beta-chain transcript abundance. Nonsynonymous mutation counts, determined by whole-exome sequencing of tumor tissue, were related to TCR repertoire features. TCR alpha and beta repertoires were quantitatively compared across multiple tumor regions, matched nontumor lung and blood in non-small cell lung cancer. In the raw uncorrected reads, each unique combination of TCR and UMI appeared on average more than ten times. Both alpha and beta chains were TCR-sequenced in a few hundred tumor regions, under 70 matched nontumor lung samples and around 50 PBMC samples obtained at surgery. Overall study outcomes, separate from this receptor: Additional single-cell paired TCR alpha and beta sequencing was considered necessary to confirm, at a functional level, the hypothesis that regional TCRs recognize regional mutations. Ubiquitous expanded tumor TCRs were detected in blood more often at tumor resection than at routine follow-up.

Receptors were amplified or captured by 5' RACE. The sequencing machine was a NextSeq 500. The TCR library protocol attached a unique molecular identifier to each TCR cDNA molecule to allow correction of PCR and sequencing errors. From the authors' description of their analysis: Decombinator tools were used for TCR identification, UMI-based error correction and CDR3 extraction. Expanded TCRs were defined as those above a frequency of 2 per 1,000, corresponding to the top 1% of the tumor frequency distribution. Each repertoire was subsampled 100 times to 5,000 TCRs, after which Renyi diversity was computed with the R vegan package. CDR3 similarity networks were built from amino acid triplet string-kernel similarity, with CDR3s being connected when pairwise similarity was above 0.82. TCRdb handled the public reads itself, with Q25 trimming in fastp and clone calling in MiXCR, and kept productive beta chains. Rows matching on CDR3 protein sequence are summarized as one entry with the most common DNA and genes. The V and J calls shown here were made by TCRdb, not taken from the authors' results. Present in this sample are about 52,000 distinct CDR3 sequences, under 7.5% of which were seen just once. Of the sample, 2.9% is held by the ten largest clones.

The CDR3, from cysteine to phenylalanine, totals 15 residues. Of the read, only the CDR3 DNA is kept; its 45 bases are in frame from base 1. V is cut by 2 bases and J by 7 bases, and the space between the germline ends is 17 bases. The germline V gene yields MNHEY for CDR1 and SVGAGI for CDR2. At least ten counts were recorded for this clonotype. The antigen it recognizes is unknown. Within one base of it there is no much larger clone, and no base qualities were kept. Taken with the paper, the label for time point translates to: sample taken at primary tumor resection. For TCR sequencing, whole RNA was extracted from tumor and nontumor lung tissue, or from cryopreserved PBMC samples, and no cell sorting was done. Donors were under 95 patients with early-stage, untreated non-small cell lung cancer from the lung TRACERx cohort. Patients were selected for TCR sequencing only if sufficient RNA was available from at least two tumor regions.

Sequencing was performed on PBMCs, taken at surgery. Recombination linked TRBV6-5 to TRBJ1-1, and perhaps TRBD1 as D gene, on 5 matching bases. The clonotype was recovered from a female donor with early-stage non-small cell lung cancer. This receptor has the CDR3 CASSYGPDSDIEAFF. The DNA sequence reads TGTGCCAGCAGTTACGGACCTGACAGCGATATTGAAGCTTTCTTT.